This is a list of T cell receptor delta chains from one sample in a study of gamma-delta T cells after stem cell transplantation. TCRdb re-analyzed the RT-PCR reads via CATT. The repertoire holds about 690 delta-chain clones, with approximately 6.9% as singletons. The sequencing sample was made of gamma-delta T cells. The receptors come from a human donor. It is not recorded whose cells these are; they may come from a transplant donor. Both conserved end residues are part of each CDR3. The D gene is left open where the match is weak. Some rows mark clone size as missing; the rest say once, few, many or name a class of expanded clone.

clone size: hyperexpanded; J gene: TRDJ1; V gene: TRDV2; D gene: TRDD3; CDR3 protein: CACDTVGGGYVNLDTDKLIF; CDR3 DNA: TGTGCCTGTGACACCGTTGGTGGGGGATACGTCAATTTGGACACCGATAAACTCATCTTT
clone size: large; J gene: TRDJ1; V gene: TRDV1; D gene: TRDD3; CDR3 protein: CALGELWGFPGILGDTPDKLIF; CDR3 DNA: TGTGCTCTTGGGGAACTATGGGGCTTCCCCGGTATACTGGGGGATACTCCCGATAAACTCATCTTT
clone size: large; J gene: TRDJ1; V gene: TRDV2; D gene: .; CDR3 protein: CACDTVRGTGSPNTDKLIF; CDR3 DNA: TGTGCCTGTGACACCGTAAGGGGTACTGGGAGCCCGAATACCGATAAACTCATCTTT
clone size: few; J gene: TRDJ1; V gene: TRDV1; D gene: TRDD2; CDR3 protein: CALGDRPSYVLGSYYTDKLIF; CDR3 DNA: TGTGCTCTTGGGGACCGACCTTCCTACGTCCTGGGGTCTTATTACACCGATAAACTCATCTTT
clone size: few; J gene: TRDJ1; V gene: TRDV1; D gene: .; CDR3 protein: CALGERLLSPWVTDKLIF; CDR3 DNA: TGTGCTCTTGGGGAACGCCTTCTATCCCCCTGGGTCACCGATAAACTCATCTTT
clone size: hyperexpanded; J gene: TRDJ1; V gene: TRDV2; D gene: TRDD3; CDR3 protein: CACDTLGETRYTDKLIF; CDR3 DNA: TGTGCCTGTGACACCCTGGGGGAGACAAGGTACACCGATAAACTCATCTTT
clone size: .; J gene: TRDJ1; V gene: TRDV2; D gene: TRDD3; CDR3 protein: CACEPLGETRYTDKLIF; CDR3 DNA: TGTGCCTGTGAGCCACTGGGGGAGACAAGGTACACCGATAAACTCATCTTT
clone size: .; J gene: TRDJ1; V gene: TRDV2; D gene: TRDD3; CDR3 protein: CACDDLLGETRYTDKLIF; CDR3 DNA: TGTGCCTGTGACGACCTACTGGGGGAGACAAGGTACACCGATAAACTCATCTTT
clone size: large; J gene: TRDJ1; V gene: TRDV2; D gene: TRDD3; CDR3 protein: CACDTAFASGDTGRDTDKLIF; CDR3 DNA: TGTGCCTGTGACACTGCCTTCGCATCGGGGGATACGGGGAGAGACACCGATAAACTCATCTTT
clone size: .; J gene: TRDJ1; V gene: TRDV3; D gene: TRDD3; CDR3 protein: CAYLPPRIGGYTNKLIF; CDR3 DNA: TGTGCCTACCTTCCCCCGCGTATTGGGGGATACACCAATAAACTCATCTTT
clone size: .; J gene: TRDJ1; V gene: TRDV2; D gene: TRDD3; CDR3 protein: CACDTLPSSTGGAPYTDKLIF; CDR3 DNA: TGTGCCTGTGACACCCTCCCCTCTAGTACTGGGGGGGCACCCTACACCGATAAACTCATCTTT
clone size: few; J gene: TRDJ1; V gene: TRDV2; D gene: TRDD3; CDR3 protein: CACDLLGDTQTDKLIF; CDR3 DNA: TGTGCCTGTGACCTCCTGGGGGATACACAAACCGATAAACTCATCTTT
clone size: few; J gene: TRDJ1; V gene: TRDV2; D gene: TRDD3; CDR3 protein: CACEPLGDSQYTDKLIF; CDR3 DNA: TGTGCCTGTGAGCCACTGGGGGATTCCCAGTACACCGATAAACTCATCTTT
clone size: medium-sized; J gene: TRDJ1; V gene: TRDV2; D gene: TRDD3; CDR3 protein: CACDTLGDHTDKLIF; CDR3 DNA: TGTGCCTGTGACACACTGGGGGACCACACCGATAAACTCATCTTT
clone size: .; J gene: TRDJ2; V gene: TRDV2; D gene: .; CDR3 protein: CACDKVGYRTRTTQLFF; CDR3 DNA: TGTGCCTGTGATAAGGTGGGATATAGGACCCGAACCACACAACTCTTCTTT
clone size: large; J gene: TRDJ1; V gene: TRDV1; D gene: TRDD3; CDR3 protein: CALGGLGDATDKLIF; CDR3 DNA: TGTGCTCTTGGCGGGCTGGGGGATGCCACCGATAAACTCATCTTT
clone size: .; J gene: TRDJ2; V gene: TRDV2; D gene: TRDD3; CDR3 protein: CACDPLTDPRGLGVTQPKTAQLFF; CDR3 DNA: TGTGCCTGTGACCCATTGACTGACCCGCGGGGACTGGGGGTTACCCAACCCAAGACAGCACAACTCTTCTTT
clone size: medium-sized; J gene: TRDJ1; V gene: TRDV1; D gene: TRDD3; CDR3 protein: CALGPTYAFLRPNWGILPTQYTDKLIF; CDR3 DNA: TGTGCTCTTGGTCCCACTTACGCGTTCCTACGACCTAATTGGGGGATACTCCCAACGCAATATACCGATAAACTCATCTTT
clone size: large; J gene: TRDJ1; V gene: TRDV1; D gene: TRDD3; CDR3 protein: CALGSKPWGIRAVTDKLIF; CDR3 DNA: TGTGCTCTTGGTTCGAAACCCTGGGGGATACGAGCGGTTACCGATAAACTCATCTTT
clone size: .; J gene: TRDJ1; V gene: TRDV2; D gene: TRDD3; CDR3 protein: CACDNLGFTGGLYTDKLIF; CDR3 DNA: TGTGCCTGTGACAACCTAGGCTTCACTGGGGGATTGTACACCGATAAACTCATCTTT
clone size: .; J gene: TRDJ1; V gene: TRDV2; D gene: .; CDR3 protein: CACDTLGHNTDKLIF; CDR3 DNA: TGTGCCTGTGACACCTTGGGACATAACACCGATAAACTCATCTTT
clone size: few; J gene: TRDJ1; V gene: TRDV1; D gene: TRDD3; CDR3 protein: CALGSKPWGIRTGKLIF; CDR3 DNA: TGTGCTCTTGGTTCGAAACCCTGGGGGATACGCACGGGTAAACTCATCTTT
clone size: large; J gene: TRDJ1; V gene: TRDV3; D gene: TRDD3; CDR3 protein: CAFKTRELGDRIDKLIF; CDR3 DNA: TGTGCCTTTAAAACACGGGAGCTGGGGGATCGAATCGATAAACTCATCTTT
clone size: few; J gene: TRDJ1; V gene: TRDV2; D gene: TRDD3; CDR3 protein: CACDTLGGIEADKLIF; CDR3 DNA: TGTGCCTGTGACACCCTGGGGGGCATAGAAGCCGATAAACTCATCTTT
clone size: .; J gene: TRDJ1; V gene: TRDV2; D gene: TRDD3; CDR3 protein: CACDSWGATDKLIF; CDR3 DNA: TGTGCCTGTGACAGCTGGGGGGCGACCGATAAACTCATCTTT
clone size: .; J gene: TRDJ1; V gene: TRDV2; D gene: TRDD3; CDR3 protein: CACDKLGDTDKLIF; CDR3 DNA: TGTGCCTGTGACAAACTGGGGGATACCGATAAACTCATCTTT
clone size: few; J gene: TRDJ1; V gene: TRDV2; D gene: .; CDR3 protein: CACALYFPPEVGGFSYTDKLIF; CDR3 DNA: TGTGCCTGTGCCCTGTACTTCCCTCCCGAGGTTGGGGGCTTTTCCTACACCGATAAACTCATCTTT
clone size: medium-sized; J gene: TRDJ3; V gene: TRDV2; D gene: TRDD3; CDR3 protein: CACDVLGDSRGSWDTRQMFF; CDR3 DNA: TGTGCCTGTGACGTTCTGGGGGATAGTCGTGGCTCCTGGGACACCCGACAGATGTTTTTC
clone size: medium-sized; J gene: TRDJ1; V gene: TRDV2; D gene: TRDD3; CDR3 protein: CACEQLGDRGSAADKLIF; CDR3 DNA: TGTGCCTGTGAACAACTGGGGGATAGGGGGTCCGCCGCCGATAAACTCATCTTT
clone size: .; J gene: TRDJ3; V gene: TRDV2; D gene: .; CDR3 protein: CACDPVGARRQMFF; CDR3 DNA: TGTGCCTGTGACCCCGTAGGAGCGCGTCGACAGATGTTTTTC
clone size: large; J gene: TRDJ1; V gene: TRDV1; D gene: .; CDR3 protein: CALGEIYTDKLIF; CDR3 DNA: TGTGCTCTTGGGGAGATTTACACCGATAAACTCATCTTT
clone size: few; J gene: TRDJ1; V gene: TRDV2; D gene: TRDD3; CDR3 protein: CACDTVLGWGIPGILIF; CDR3 DNA: TGTGCCTGTGACACCGTACTGGGCTGGGGGATACCTGGGATACTCATCTTT
clone size: few; J gene: TRDJ1; V gene: TRDV2; D gene: TRDD3; CDR3 protein: CACDTLLGGRNDKLIF; CDR3 DNA: TGTGCCTGTGACACCCTGCTGGGGGGACGGAACGATAAACTCATCTTT
clone size: medium-sized; J gene: TRDJ1; V gene: TRDV2; D gene: TRDD3; CDR3 protein: CACEPLGAPTDKLIF; CDR3 DNA: TGTGCCTGTGAGCCACTGGGGGCCCCTACCGATAAACTCATCTTT
clone size: large; J gene: TRDJ1; V gene: TRDV3; D gene: TRDD3; CDR3 protein: CAWKTRETGGYTDKLIF; CDR3 DNA: TGTGCCTGGAAGACTAGGGAAACTGGGGGATACACCGATAAACTCATCTTT
clone size: medium-sized; J gene: TRDJ1; V gene: TRDV2; D gene: .; CDR3 protein: CARPRDFTDKLIF; CDR3 DNA: TGTGCCCGTCCTAGGGACTTCACCGATAAACTCATCTTT
clone size: few; J gene: TRDJ1; V gene: TRDV2; D gene: TRDD3; CDR3 protein: CACDSVLGDSVYTDKLIF; CDR3 DNA: TGTGCCTGTGACAGCGTACTGGGGGATTCGGTGTACACCGATAAACTCATCTTT
clone size: .; J gene: TRDJ1; V gene: TRDV2; D gene: TRDD3; CDR3 protein: CACDALLGAPTDKLIF; CDR3 DNA: TGTGCCTGTGACGCGTTACTGGGGGCCCCTACCGATAAACTCATCTTT
clone size: hyperexpanded; J gene: TRDJ1; V gene: TRDV2; D gene: .; CDR3 protein: CACDTMGTKYTDKLIF; CDR3 DNA: TGTGCCTGTGACACCATGGGGACGAAGTACACCGATAAACTCATCTTT
clone size: hyperexpanded; J gene: TRDJ1; V gene: TRDV2; D gene: TRDD3; CDR3 protein: CACDKTRWGIRTGKLIF; CDR3 DNA: TGTGCCTGTGACAAAACCCGATGGGGGATACGCACGGGTAAACTCATCTTT
clone size: hyperexpanded; J gene: TRDJ1; V gene: TRDV2; D gene: TRDD3; CDR3 protein: CACDDMSTGGLARTDKLIF; CDR3 DNA: TGTGCCTGTGACGACATGTCTACTGGGGGATTGGCCCGCACCGATAAACTCATCTTT
clone size: large; J gene: TRDJ1; V gene: TRDV3; D gene: TRDD3; CDR3 protein: CAYLPPRTGGYTDKLIF; CDR3 DNA: TGTGCCTACCTTCCCCCGCGTACTGGGGGATACACCGATAAACTCATCTTT
clone size: medium-sized; J gene: TRDJ3; V gene: TRDV2; D gene: TRDD3; CDR3 protein: CACDTSGTGGYSWDTRQMFF; CDR3 DNA: TGTGCCTGTGACACGTCGGGCACTGGGGGATACTCCTGGGACACCCGACAGATGTTTTTC
clone size: large; J gene: TRDJ1; V gene: TRDV1; D gene: TRDD3; CDR3 protein: CALGELGNSLNLSTGGLPTSVLTDKLIF; CDR3 DNA: TGTGCTCTTGGGGAACTCGGGAATTCCCTAAACCTCTCTACTGGGGGCTTACCCACTAGTGTCCTCACCGATAAACTCATCTTT